The 13 T cell receptor beta chains reported below all come from one sample, sequenced in a study of vaccination and CD4 T cells after COVID-19. Their recognized antigens are unknown. The treatment here: approximately 11-day PBMC culture with coronavirus spike peptide pools or control peptides (ViraFEST assay). Once obtained from cultured CD4+ T cells, the DNA was sequenced using the Oncomine TCR Beta short-read assay. TCRdb recomputed calls from the PCR reads with MiXCR, one row per CDR3 protein. The repertoire holds tens of thousands of distinct CDR3 sequences, with about half as singletons. The sample consisted of CD4+ T cells from blood, cultured in vitro. The receptors shown here come from a human donor who had recovered from COVID-19.

V usage is TRBV28 and J usage is TRBJ1-2; D not resolved. CDR3 size: 13 residues. CDR1 is MDHEN and CDR2 is SYDVKM in the germline V gene. V lost 6 bases, J lost 1 base, and 9 bases lay in between. CDR3 DNA sequence: TGTGCCAGCAGCCGGGGTAGTAACTATGGCTACACCTTC. This sequence encodes CASSRGSNYGYTF.

This chain joins TRBV18 and TRBJ2-6; 7 nucleotides match TRBD1. With V trimmed by 4 bases and J by 1 base, 7 bases remained unmatched. CDR1 KGHSH and CDR2 LQKENI come from the germline V gene. This CDR3 is 17 amino acids long. CDR3 nucleotides: TGTGCCAGCTCACAGGGGGCTGAGGGATCTGGGGCCAACGTCCTGACTTTC. Amino acid sequence: CASSQGAEGSGANVLTF. The complete variable domain, with remaining parts taken from reference TRBV18 and TRBJ2-6, reads NAGVMQNPRHLVRRRGQEARLRCSPMKGHSHVYWYRQLPEEGLKFMVYLQKENIIDESGMPKERFSAEFPKEGPSILRIQQVVRGDSAAYFCASSQGAEGSGANVLTFGAGSRLTVL.

The J gene is TRBJ1-2, the V gene TRBV11-2; D is unclear. CDR1 SGHAT and CDR2 FQNNGV come from the germline V gene. Trimming removed 4 bases from V and 4 bases from J, with 16 bases in between. The CDR3 runs to 15 residues. The chain's CDR3 is CASSSVKGTSYGYTF. In DNA form, the CDR3 reads TGTGCCAGCAGCTCGGTGAAAGGTACTTCCTATGGCTACACCTTC. Full variable domain (rest looked up from reference TRBV11-2 and TRBJ1-2): EAGVAQSPRYKIIEKRQSVAFWCNPISGHATLYWYQQILGQGPKLLIQFQNNGVVDDSQLPKDRFSAERLKGVDSTLKIQPAKLEDSAVYLCASSSVKGTSYGYTFGSGTRLTVV.

This sequence joins TRBV2 and TRBJ1-5, with 7 bases identical to TRBD1. The CDR3 is 14 amino acids. J was trimmed by 7 bases and V by 2 bases; bases with no gene match: 5. Germline lookup yields CDR1 SNHLY and CDR2 FYNNEI. The CDR3 here is CASSEYRGGQPQHF. Written as DNA, the CDR3 is TGTGCCAGCAGTGAATACAGAGGGGGCCAGCCCCAGCATTTT. Filled out from reference TRBV2 and TRBJ1-5, the complete variable domain reads EPEVTQTPSHQVTQMGQEVILRCVPISNHLYFYWYRQILGQKVEFLVSFYNNEISEKSEIFDDQFSVERPDGSNFTLKIRSTKLEDSAMYFCASSEYRGGQPQHFGDGTRLSIL.

This clonotype showed up just a few times. The chain is built from TRBV28 and TRBJ1-2; a possible D gene is TRBD1 (6 bases). This CDR3 comprises 14 residues. Per the germline V gene, CDR1 is MDHEN and CDR2 is SYDVKM. The V gene lost 6 bases and the J gene lost 3 bases, with 14 bases spanning the gap. The CDR3 loop reads CASRLRGLDYGYTF. The CDR3 DNA reads TGTGCCAGCAGGCTCAGGGGTTTAGACTATGGCTACACCTTC.

The chain has TRBV7-2 and TRBJ2-7; either TRBD1 or TRBD2 may supply D (5 bases each). Germline V gene data show CDR1 as SGHTA and CDR2 as FQGNSA. The CDR3 is 16 amino acids. Deletions cut 3 bases from V and 0 bases from J, with 15 bases between. The CDR3 loop is CASSLVPGPSSYEQYF. As DNA, the CDR3 is TGTGCCAGCAGCTTGGTCCCGGGACCGAGCTCCTACGAGCAGTACTTC.

The chain has TRBV3-1 and TRBJ1-2; no clear D gene. The germline V gene encodes CDR1 LGHDT and CDR2 YNNKEL (reference sequence). Trimming left V 4 bases short and J 2 bases short, with 14 bases between. The CDR3 has 15 amino acids. CDR3 coding DNA: TGTGCCAGCAGCCCCGAGGGCAGCCCCAACTATGGCTACACCTTC. As protein: CASSPEGSPNYGYTF.

The V call is TRBV2, the J call TRBJ1-1; D uncertain. Per germline, CDR1 SNHLY and CDR2 FYNNEI. The CDR3 length is 12 residues. V was trimmed by 7 bases and J by 1 base, leaving 7 bases between them. The CDR3 DNA follows: TGTGCCAGCACGTGGGAGAACACTGAAGCTTTCTTT. Translating gives CASTWENTEAFF.

The chain combines TRBV19 with TRBJ1-5, with D unclear. V lost 5 bases and J 8 bases, leaving 10 bases between the germline ends. Germline V gives CDR1 LNHDA, CDR2 SQIVND (reference sequence). The CDR3 is 12 amino acids. In DNA form, the CDR3 reads TGTGCCAGTAGTCTGAGCTTGAAGCCCCAGCATTTT. This gives the protein CASSLSLKPQHF.

A single count supports this clonotype. The chain couples TRBV30 to TRBJ2-1; 10 bases agree with TRBD2. V was pared by 2 bases and J by 2 bases, with 6 bases of the junction left unmatched. The CDR3 is 16 amino acids. CDR1 GTSNPN and CDR2 SVGIG come from the germline V gene (reference sequence). This CDR3 reads CAWSNLLAGTYNEQFF. The CDR3 DNA reads TGTGCCTGGAGTAACCTACTAGCGGGAACCTACAATGAGCAGTTCTTC.

The J gene is TRBJ1-1, the V gene TRBV2; 8 bases agree with TRBD1. The CDR3 has 17 residues. In germline, CDR1 is SNHLY, CDR2 FYNNEI. V shed 3 bases and J 0 bases; nucleotides not matched to a gene: 9. CDR3 sequence (DNA): TGTGCCAGCAGTGACCCAGACAGGGGCGACATGAACACTGAAGCTTTCTTT. It encodes CASSDPDRGDMNTEAFF.

The V gene is TRBV2, the J gene TRBJ1-2; D gene unclear. The CDR3 consists of 12 residues. Per the germline V gene, CDR1 is SNHLY and CDR2 is FYNNEI. Trimming shortened V by 6 bases and J by 2 bases, and 7 bases separated the two germline ends. The CDR3: CASSFLNYGYTF. DNA of the CDR3: TGTGCCAGCAGCTTCTTGAACTATGGCTACACCTTC.

The gene calls are TRBV29-1 and TRBJ2-5; D is possibly TRBD1 or TRBD2 (5 bases each). This CDR3 spans 11 amino acids. V dropped 5 bases and J dropped 4 bases, with 8 bases sitting between them. In germline, CDR1 is SQVTM, CDR2 ANQGSEA. The CDR3 DNA reads TGCAGCGTTAGGGGAGTAGAGACCCAGTACTTC. Residues: CSVRGVETQYF.